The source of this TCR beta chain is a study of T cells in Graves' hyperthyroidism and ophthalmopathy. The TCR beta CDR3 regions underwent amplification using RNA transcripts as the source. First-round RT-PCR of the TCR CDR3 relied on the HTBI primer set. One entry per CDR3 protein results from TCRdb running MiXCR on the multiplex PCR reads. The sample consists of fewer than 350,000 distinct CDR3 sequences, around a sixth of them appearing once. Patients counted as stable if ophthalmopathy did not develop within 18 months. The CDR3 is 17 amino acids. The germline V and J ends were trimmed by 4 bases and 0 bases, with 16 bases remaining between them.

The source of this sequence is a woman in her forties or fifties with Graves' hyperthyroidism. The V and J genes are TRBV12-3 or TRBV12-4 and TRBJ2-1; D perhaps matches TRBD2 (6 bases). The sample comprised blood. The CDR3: CASSSRWDFSSYNEQFF. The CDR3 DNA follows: TGTGCCAGCAGTTCCCGCTGGGACTTCAGCTCCTACAATGAGCAGTTCTTC.